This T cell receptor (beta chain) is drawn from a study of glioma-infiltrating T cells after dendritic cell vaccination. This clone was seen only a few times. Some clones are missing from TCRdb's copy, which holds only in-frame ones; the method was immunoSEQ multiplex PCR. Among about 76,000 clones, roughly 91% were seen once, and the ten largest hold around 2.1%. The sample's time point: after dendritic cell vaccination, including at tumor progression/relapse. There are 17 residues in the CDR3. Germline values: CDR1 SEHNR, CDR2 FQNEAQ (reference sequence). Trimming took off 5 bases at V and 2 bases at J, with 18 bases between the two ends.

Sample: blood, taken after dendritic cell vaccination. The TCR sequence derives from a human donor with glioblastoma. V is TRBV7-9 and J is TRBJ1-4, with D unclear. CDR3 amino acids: CASSPLGSGWTNEKLFF. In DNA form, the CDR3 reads TGTGCCAGCAGCCCGTTAGGGTCGGGGTGGACTAATGAAAAACTGTTTTTT.